The clone carrying this TCR beta chain was seen at least ten times. This sample was taken from a study of T cells after posttransplantation cyclophosphamide. The CDR3 sequence is 16 residues long. Unmatched junction bases numbered 3, after V lost 1 base and J lost 3 bases. CDR1 SGHNT and CDR2 YENEEA come from the germline V gene. Some clones are missing from TCRdb's copy, which holds only in-frame ones; the method was immunoSEQ multiplex PCR. The sample yields 25,000 to 30,000 clones, without any singletons. The gene calls are TRBV11-3 and TRBJ2-1; TRBD1 aligns across 10 bases. The source is an older woman in good health, CMV-negative, and a related stem cell transplant donor. Sequencing was performed on PBMCs. The CDR3 sequence is CASSLAGTGVYNEQFF. The DNA for the CDR3 is TGTGCCAGCAGCTTAGCCGGGACAGGGGTCTACAATGAGCAGTTCTTC.